A selection of T cell receptor beta chains follows, all from one sample in a study. TCRdb redid the calling of the 5' RACE reads with MiXCR, one entry per CDR3 protein. The sample includes approximately 37,000 distinct CDR3 sequences, 18% of them seen just once. The source material was naive CD4+ T cells sorted from a lymph node. Receptors originate from a female donor with breast cancer. Both conserved end residues are part of each CDR3. The D gene is left open where the match is weak. Where a row states a size, it is once, few, many or the class of an expanded clone; other rows omit it.

D gene,clone size,V gene,J gene,CDR3 protein,CDR3 DNA
TRBD2,NA,TRBV5-6,TRBJ2-2,CASTELRLLAENTGELFF,TGTGCCAGCACCGAGCTTCGCCTGCTAGCGGAGAACACCGGGGAGCTGTTTTTT
TRBD2,NA,TRBV4-1,TRBJ2-4,CASSQLGHRPKRGDIQYF,TGCGCCAGCAGCCAATTGGGGCATCGCCCCAAACGGGGGGACATTCAGTACTTC
NA,few,TRBV3-1,TRBJ2-7,CASSQRGRGHEQYF,TGTGCCAGCAGCCAAAGGGGAAGGGGCCACGAGCAGTACTTC
NA,NA,TRBV28,TRBJ2-2,CASPGILGAGELFF,TGTGCCAGCCCCGGGATACTCGGCGCCGGGGAGCTGTTTTTT
TRBD2,few,TRBV20-1,TRBJ2-3,CSARLAGDMTDTQYF,TGCAGTGCTAGACTAGCGGGAGATATGACAGATACGCAGTATTTT
NA,many,TRBV20-1,TRBJ2-2,CSARYTTNTGELFF,TGCAGTGCTAGATATACTACGAACACCGGGGAGCTGTTTTTT
NA,NA,TRBV6-5,TRBJ2-1,CASSYSTVANEQFF,TGTGCCAGCAGTTACTCGACGGTCGCCAATGAGCAGTTCTTC
NA,NA,TRBV20-1,TRBJ2-7,CSASPASGGTNYEQYF,TGCAGTGCTAGCCCCGCATCAGGGGGGACAAACTACGAGCAGTACTTC
TRBD1,few,TRBV5-1,TRBJ2-1,CASSLVPGQQYEQFF,TGCGCCAGCAGCTTAGTCCCGGGACAGCAATATGAGCAGTTCTTC
NA,NA,TRBV6-5,TRBJ1-5,CASSWIRDSNQPQHF,TGTGCCAGCAGCTGGATCAGGGATAGCAATCAGCCCCAGCATTTT
NA,NA,TRBV27,TRBJ2-3,CAIGTQKDTQYF,TGTGCCATTGGGACCCAAAAAGATACGCAGTATTTT
NA,many,TRBV5-6,TRBJ1-5,CASSRGVQPQHF,TGTGCCAGCAGCAGGGGGGTGCAGCCCCAGCATTTT
NA,medium-sized,TRBV5-1,TRBJ1-1,CASTSLGQSEAFF,TGCGCCAGCACCTCCTTAGGACAGTCTGAAGCTTTCTTT
TRBD1,NA,TRBV30,TRBJ1-4,CAWSAGQNEKLFF,TGTGCCTGGAGTGCGGGACAGAATGAAAAACTGTTTTTT
TRBD1,NA,TRBV7-3,TRBJ2-2,CASSSYGTGVTGELFF,TGTGCCAGCAGCTCTTACGGGACAGGGGTGACCGGGGAGCTGTTTTTT
NA,NA,TRBV20-1,TRBJ1-2,CSAGGGAYGYTF,TGCAGTGCTGGGGGGGGGGCGTACGGCTACACCTTC
NA,few,TRBV6-2/TRBV6-3,TRBJ1-1,CASSKRGHVNTEAFF,TGTGCCAGCTCTAAACGGGGACATGTGAACACTGAAGCTTTCTTT
NA,NA,TRBV25-1,TRBJ1-1,CASGNKGGEAFF,TGTGCCAGCGGGAACAAAGGGGGGGAAGCTTTCTTT
TRBD1,few,TRBV6-1,TRBJ1-2,CASGEQGLYGYTF,TGTGCCAGCGGCGAACAGGGGTTATACGGCTACACCTTC
NA,many,TRBV7-3,TRBJ2-6,CASSAGEAGANVLTF,TGTGCCAGCAGCGCAGGGGAGGCTGGGGCCAACGTCCTGACTTTC
NA,few,TRBV11-2,TRBJ2-1,CASSSPGTSNEQFF,TGTGCCAGCAGCTCCCCAGGGACAAGCAATGAGCAGTTCTTC
NA,few,TRBV10-2,TRBJ1-1,CASSEIVGEHNEAFF,TGCGCCAGCAGTGAAATAGTGGGGGAACACAATGAAGCTTTCTTT
TRBD2,many,TRBV7-3,TRBJ2-1,CASSLFAGGRSNEQFF,TGTGCCAGCAGCTTATTTGCGGGAGGGCGTAGCAATGAGCAGTTCTTC
TRBD1,once,TRBV7-9,TRBJ1-3,CAAAWGAGGSGNTIYF,TGTGCCGCCGCATGGGGCGCAGGGGGCTCTGGAAACACCATATATTTT
TRBD2,few,TRBV7-2,TRBJ2-7,CASSQAPSGGTYEQYF,TGTGCCAGCAGCCAGGCCCCTAGCGGGGGCACCTACGAGCAGTACTTC
NA,few,TRBV5-5,TRBJ2-7,CASSSTGAAAYEQYF,TGTGCCAGCAGCTCCACGGGGGCAGCTGCCTACGAGCAGTACTTC
NA,few,TRBV6-1,TRBJ1-5,CASSEVGYYSNQPQHF,TGTGCCAGCAGTGAAGTTGGGTATTATAGCAATCAGCCCCAGCATTTT
TRBD2,many,TRBV5-4,TRBJ2-3,CASSPAGGQADTQYF,TGTGCCAGCAGCCCAGCGGGAGGGCAAGCAGATACGCAGTATTTT
TRBD1,few,TRBV4-1,TRBJ2-1,CASSQGSGQAYNEQFF,TGCGCCAGCAGCCAAGGTTCAGGACAGGCCTACAATGAGCAGTTCTTC
NA,few,TRBV24-1,TRBJ2-1,CAIKGQGNNEQFF,TGTGCCATCAAGGGGCAGGGCAACAATGAGCAGTTCTTC
NA,few,TRBV4-1,TRBJ2-3,CASSQEGPGSTDTQYF,TGCGCCAGCAGCCAAGAGGGCCCGGGGAGCACAGATACGCAGTATTTT
TRBD1,NA,TRBV5-1,TRBJ1-5,CASSLETGCQPQHF,TGCGCCAGCAGCTTGGAGACAGGGTGTCAGCCCCAGCATTTT
NA,once,TRBV5-1,TRBJ1-1,CASSLAGTGTEASF,TGCGCCAGCAGCTTGGCTGGGACGGGCACTGAAGCTTCCTTT
NA,many,TRBV5-1,TRBJ2-3,CASSPGGQLTDTQYF,TGCGCCAGCAGCCCCGGGGGCCAGCTTACAGATACGCAGTATTTT
NA,many,TRBV9,TRBJ1-1,CASSVERYTEAFF,TGTGCCAGCAGCGTGGAGCGGTACACTGAAGCTTTCTTT
NA,NA,TRBV6-1,TRBJ2-7,CASSERWGGAQGQSPEQYF,TGTGCCAGCAGTGAACGGTGGGGAGGAGCACAGGGACAGTCCCCCGAGCAGTACTTC
NA,few,TRBV7-2,TRBJ1-4,CASSSAPPTNEKLFF,TGTGCCAGCAGCTCCGCCCCCCCAACTAATGAAAAACTGTTTTTT
NA,NA,TRBV7-9,TRBJ2-2,CVSSLVASRPNTGELFF,TGTGTCAGCAGCTTAGTGGCTTCCAGGCCGAACACCGGGGAGCTGTTTTTT
TRBD1,few,TRBV7-9,TRBJ1-3,CASSLSPPGQGGNTIYF,TGTGCCAGCAGCTTATCTCCCCCGGGACAGGGAGGAAACACCATATATTTT
NA,NA,TRBV18,TRBJ2-7,CASTTNRDSAAYEQYF,TGTGCCAGCACAACCAACCGGGACTCAGCGGCCTACGAGCAGTACTTC
NA,few,TRBV9,TRBJ2-7,CASSASPAGVSEQYF,TGTGCCAGCAGCGCATCTCCAGCGGGTGTCAGCGAGCAGTACTTC
NA,NA,TRBV24-1,TRBJ2-7,CATSDPGKSSYEQYF,TGTGCCACCAGTGATCCAGGGAAAAGCTCCTACGAGCAGTACTTC
NA,NA,TRBV14,TRBJ2-7,CASSLRGGGYEQYF,TGTGCCAGCAGCCTCAGGGGTGGAGGCTACGAGCAGTACTTC
NA,NA,TRBV28,TRBJ2-1,CASSLSVPEQFF,TGTGCCAGCAGTTTATCGGTACCGGAGCAGTTCTTC
NA,NA,TRBV7-9,TRBJ2-7,CASSYSYEQDF,TGTGCCAGCAGCTACTCCTACGAGCAGGACTTC
NA,many,TRBV4-1,TRBJ2-7,CASSPVGREQYF,TGCGCCAGCAGCCCAGTGGGTCGCGAGCAGTACTTC
NA,NA,TRBV11-2,TRBJ2-7,CASSSTTGTYEQYF,TGTGCCAGCAGCTCCACGACTGGGACCTACGAGCAGTACTTC
NA,NA,TRBV7-9,TRBJ2-2,CASSLGRRTGELFF,TGTGCCAGCAGCTTGGGCAGGAGAACCGGGGAGCTGTTTTTT
NA,NA,TRBV7-2,TRBJ2-5,CASSPVRVAKETQYF,TGTGCCAGCAGCCCAGTTAGGGTAGCTAAAGAGACCCAGTACTTC
TRBD2,NA,TRBV20-1,TRBJ2-1,CSVRATREGEQFF,TGCAGTGTTAGAGCGACGCGGGAGGGGGAGCAGTTCTTC
TRBD2,few,TRBV20-1,TRBJ2-3,CSAHPRGVGTDTQYF,TGCAGTGCTCATCCGCGGGGGGTCGGCACAGATACGCAGTATTTT
NA,NA,TRBV21-1,TRBJ2-1,CASGPFRRKQFF,TGTGCCAGCGGACCTTTTAGGAGGAAGCAGTTCTTC
NA,NA,TRBV20-1,TRBJ2-7,CSAASASYEQYF,TGCAGTGCCGCGTCGGCCTCCTACGAGCAGTACTTC
NA,many,TRBV5-1,TRBJ2-3,CASSWGRGYTDTQYF,TGCGCCAGCAGCTGGGGACGAGGATACACAGATACGCAGTATTTT
NA,few,TRBV11-3,TRBJ2-5,CASSTPVGTQYF,TGTGCCAGCAGCACCCCGGTGGGGACCCAGTACTTC